Presented here are 31 T cell receptor beta chains from one specimen sequenced in a study of human T cells and chemical hapten exposure. Time point here: patch test 1, 2 weeks after DPC sensitization. Treatment denoted: therapeutic diphenylcyclopropenone sensitization with weekly scalp DPC. Each CDR3 protein is one row after TCRdb ran MiXCR on the RACE reads. The sample lists 180,000 or so distinct CDR3 sequences, approximately 20% seen once, with under 8.5% in the top ten. Sequences were derived from whole blood, sampled in connection with sensitization to the hapten diphenylcyclopropenone (DPC). These TCRs come from a woman aged 50 to 60 with alopecia areata. Some clones in this sample may be carry-over from other donors' samples.

A few counts support this clonotype. The CDR3 sequence: CASSLDESSYNEQFF. The CDR3 region has the DNA TGCGCCAGCAGCTTGGACGAAAGCTCCTACAATGAGCAGTTCTTC. V gene TRBV5-1 combines with J gene TRBJ2-1; D uncertain. Germline V gives CDR1 SGHRS, CDR2 YFSETQ. Trimming took off 0 bases at V and 0 bases at J, with 7 bases between the two ends. The CDR3 spans 15 residues.

This clonotype was seen only a few times. The V call is TRBV20-1, the J call TRBJ1-1; TRBD1 agrees at 8 bases. Trimming at V came to 2 bases and at J to 1 base, leaving 15 bases not matched to a gene. CDR3 length: 18 amino acids. Germline-derived CDR1 and CDR2 are DFQATT and SNEGSKA (reference sequence). The CDR3 bases are TGCAGTGCTAGATGGCAGGGGGCAAAAGTAGTCAGGAACACTGAAGCTTTCTTT. Amino acids: CSARWQGAKVVRNTEAFF.

This rearrangement joins TRBV5-6 to TRBJ2-3; 8 bases fit TRBD2. V trimming: 1 base; J trimming: 3 bases; junction bases outside the gene matches: 10. Germline V lookup: CDR1 SGHDT, CDR2 YYEEEE. The CDR3 contains 17 residues. As DNA, the CDR3 is TGTGCCAGCAGCTTGTACAAGCGGGAGAGTGAGACAGATACGCAGTATTTT. Amino acid sequence: CASSLYKRESETDTQYF.

The chain links TRBV4-2 to TRBJ2-2, with D unresolved. The V gene's germline CDR1 is LGHNA and CDR2 YNFKEQ. V was clipped by 2 bases and J by 4 bases, with 14 bases between them. This CDR3 region has 16 residues. CDR3 loop: CASSQIPFGVTGELFF. The CDR3 DNA is TGTGCCAGCAGCCAAATCCCTTTCGGAGTCACCGGGGAGCTGTTTTTT.

The chain links TRBV6-5 to TRBJ1-2; D ambiguous. Trimming removed 4 bases from V and 8 bases from J, with 8 bases in between. This CDR3 has 11 residues. Germline CDR1 reads MNHEY; CDR2 reads SVGAGI. CDR3 amino acids: CASSFGRGYTF. In DNA, the CDR3 is TGTGCCAGCAGTTTCGGTCGAGGCTACACCTTC.

This clonotype was observed a handful of times. The rearrangement joins TRBV11-2 to TRBJ2-1, with 12 bases that match TRBD2. The CDR3 runs to 17 residues. CDR1 is SGHAT and CDR2 is FQNNGV in the germline V gene. The V and J ends lost 3 bases and 5 bases, in that order; junction bases with no gene match: 8. For the CDR3, the DNA is TGTGCCAGCAGCTTCAGGGCTAGCGGGAGGGCCGACAATGAGCAGTTCTTC. It codes for CASSFRASGRADNEQFF.

The CDR3 region is CASLDIAGANVLTF. DNA for the CDR3: TGTGCCAGCTTAGACATCGCTGGGGCCAACGTCCTGACTTTC. V gene TRBV6-5 combines with J gene TRBJ2-6; D gene unclear. Per germline, CDR1 MNHEY and CDR2 SVGAGI. Trimming stripped 8 bases from V and 2 bases from J, with 10 bases between. This CDR3 is 14 amino acids long.

J is TRBJ1-1 and V is TRBV29-1; D might be TRBD1 (5 bases). V lost 5 bases, J lost 3 bases, and 13 bases lay in between. The germline V gene encodes CDR1 SQVTM and CDR2 ANQGSEA. The CDR3 spans 13 residues. The CDR3 spells CSVSKGGDTEAFF. CDR3 sequence (DNA): TGCAGCGTTAGTAAGGGAGGGGACACTGAAGCTTTCTTT.

The sample holds a few counts of this clonotype. V is TRBV20-1 and J is TRBJ2-7; the match to TRBD1 covers 8 bases. The V gene end was trimmed by 5 bases and the J gene end by 4 bases; junction bases not matched to a gene: 7. This CDR3 region has 13 residues. Germline CDR1 DFQATT, CDR2 SNEGSKA (reference sequence). The CDR3 loop is CSAAGTGWYEQYF. In DNA form, the CDR3 reads TGCAGTGCTGCCGGGACAGGTTGGTACGAGCAGTACTTC.

The chain links TRBV5-1 to TRBJ2-1, with 8 positions matching TRBD2. Germline lookup yields CDR1 SGHRS and CDR2 YFSETQ. This CDR3 spans 14 amino acids. The J segment lost 8 bases and the V segment lost 1 base, leaving 5 bases of the junction unmatched. CDR3 DNA: TGCGCCAGCAGCTTGCGAAGCGGGGGCGATGAGCAGTTCTTC. Translating it yields CASSLRSGGDEQFF.

This chain uses TRBV24-1 with TRBJ2-1, with D perhaps matching TRBD1 (6 bases). This CDR3 has 16 residues. Trimming removed 0 bases at V and 6 bases at J, with 14 bases between. Germline V gives CDR1 KGHDR, CDR2 SFDVKD. This chain's CDR3 is CATSDLRARGPNEQFF. Written as DNA, the CDR3 is TGTGCCACCAGTGATTTGAGGGCCAGGGGCCCCAATGAGCAGTTCTTC.

V usage is TRBV12-3 or TRBV12-4 and J usage is TRBJ2-1; no clear D. The CDR3 runs 18 residues. V gave up 4 bases and J gave up 0 bases, with 19 bases separating them. DNA for the CDR3: TGTGCCAGCAGTTCACCCCTTGGGCATAGGAGCTCCTACAATGAGCAGTTCTTC. Amino acids: CASSSPLGHRSSYNEQFF.

This clonotype came up a few times. The chain has TRBV3-1 and TRBJ1-5; D gene uncertain. V lost 1 base, J lost 4 bases, and 2 bases lay in between. Germline CDR1 reads LGHDT; CDR2 reads YNNKEL (reference sequence). CDR3 size: 12 residues. The chain's CDR3 is CASSQGNQPQHF. In nucleotides, the CDR3 is TGTGCCAGCAGCCAAGGTAATCAGCCCCAGCATTTT.

The J gene is TRBJ1-1, the V gene TRBV12-3 or TRBV12-4; D call uncertain. This CDR3 is 15 amino acids long. Trimming removed 1 base at V and 1 base at J, with 10 bases between. This chain's CDR3 is CASSLERIGNTEAFF. The CDR3 DNA follows: TGTGCCAGCAGTTTAGAGCGGATAGGGAACACTGAAGCTTTCTTT.

This clonotype was seen a handful of times. A junction end diverges from the germline sequence, so it may reflect a read error. The chain couples TRBV14 to TRBJ2-7; TRBD1 agrees at 11 bases. The germline gives CDR1 SGHDN, CDR2 FVKESK. The CDR3 is made up of 13 amino acids. The CDR3 protein is CASSQDMDRGRNF. The CDR3 DNA is TGTGCCAGCAGCCAAGATATGGACAGGGGGCGCAACTTC.

This clonotype was counted only a few times. The V and J genes are TRBV5-1 and TRBJ2-5, with 7 bases lining up with TRBD1. With V trimmed by 3 bases and J by 2 bases, 7 bases remained unmatched. Germline CDR1 reads SGHRS; CDR2 reads YFSETQ. The CDR3 extends over 15 amino acids. CDR3 sequence reads: CASSSTGQQQETQYF. The CDR3 DNA sequence: TGCGCCAGCAGCTCGACGGGACAGCAGCAAGAGACCCAGTACTTC.

This clonotype has just a few counts. The rearrangement links TRBV15 to TRBJ2-5; TRBD1 agrees at 9 bases. Germline CDR1 is LNHNV and CDR2 is YYDKDF (reference sequence). Trimming removed 4 bases from V and 2 bases from J; junction bases left unmatched: 2. The CDR3 length is 14 residues. This chain's CDR3 is CATSTGTGQETQYF. The CDR3 nucleotides are TGTGCCACCAGCACCGGGACAGGGCAAGAGACCCAGTACTTC.

The rearrangement uses TRBV5-1 and TRBJ2-2; 10 bases agree with TRBD1. CDR3 size: 15 residues. The junction had 5 bases not matched to a gene; V was cut back by 4 bases and J by 5 bases. Germline V gives CDR1 SGHRS, CDR2 YFSETQ. In nucleotides, the CDR3 is TGCGCCAGCAGCACGGGACAGGGGACGACCGGGGAGCTGTTTTTT. It encodes CASSTGQGTTGELFF. The full variable domain, with the rest looked up from reference TRBV5-1 and TRBJ2-2, is KAGVTQTPRYLIKTRGQQVTLSCSPISGHRSVSWYQQTPGQGLQFLFEYFSETQRNKGNFPGRFSGRQFSNSRSEMNVSTLELGDSALYLCASSTGQGTTGELFFGEGSRLTVL.

The chain employs TRBV5-6 and TRBJ2-7, with D uncertain. V was trimmed by 0 bases and J by 5 bases, leaving 12 bases between them. Germline V CDR1 and CDR2: SGHDT, YYEEEE. This CDR3 has 14 residues. The CDR3 DNA reads TGTGCCAGCAGCTTGGTCGGTAGCCCGGACGAGCAGTACTTC. This translates into CASSLVGSPDEQYF.

The chain is built from TRBV29-1 and TRBJ2-3; 8 nucleotides align to TRBD1. CDR3 size: 15 residues. V was pared by 3 bases and J by 5 bases, with 10 bases of the junction left unmatched. Germline loops: CDR1 SQVTM, CDR2 ANQGSEA. CDR3 sequence: CSVDPGQGTGDTQYF. For the CDR3, the DNA is TGCAGCGTTGACCCCGGACAGGGTACAGGAGATACGCAGTATTTT.

This clonotype was recorded at least ten times. The chain carries TRBV5-4 and TRBJ2-5; 10 bases are a match to TRBD2. V dropped 4 bases and J dropped 4; count of bases not matched to a gene: 10. The CDR3 covers 16 residues. Germline lookup yields CDR1 SGHNT and CDR2 YYREEE (reference sequence). The DNA of the CDR3 is TGTGCCAGCAGCCCCCGAGCGGGAGGGGGTGGAGAGACCCAGTACTTC. Its protein product is CASSPRAGGGGETQYF.

The CDR3 here is CSALLFVRGGNQPQHF. CDR3 sequence (DNA): TGCAGTGCTTTATTATTCGTACGCGGGGGCAATCAGCCCCAGCATTTT. The genes are TRBV20-1 and TRBJ1-5, with unresolved D. The germline CDR1 and CDR2 sequences are DFQATT and SNEGSKA (reference sequence). The CDR3 runs to 16 residues. V dropped 5 bases and J dropped 2 bases, with 19 bases sitting between them.

The rearrangement links TRBV7-9 to TRBJ2-2; possible D gene TRBD1, 6 bases. Germline lookup yields CDR1 SEHNR and CDR2 FQNEAQ (reference sequence). The germline V and J ends were trimmed by 3 bases and 1 base, with 9 bases remaining between them. The CDR3 totals 15 residues. The CDR3 protein is CASSFSRGNTGELFF. The DNA of the CDR3 is TGTGCCAGCAGCTTCTCCAGGGGGAACACCGGGGAGCTGTTTTTT. Based on the CDR3 plus reference TRBV7-9 and TRBJ2-2, the full variable domain is DTGVSQNPRHKITKRGQNVTFRCDPISEHNRLYWYRQTLGQGPEFLTYFQNEAQLEKSRLLSDRFSAERPKGSFSTLEIQRTEQGDSAMYLCASSFSRGNTGELFFGEGSRLTVL.

In this sample, this clonotype turned up a few times. The rearrangement joins TRBV7-9 to TRBJ1-1; no firm D call. V lost 0 bases to trimming and J lost 5 bases, with 7 bases between them. This CDR3 has 13 residues. The germline V gene encodes CDR1 SEHNR and CDR2 FQNEAQ (reference sequence). CDR3 in DNA: TGTGCCAGCAGCTTAGCCAGTCTTACTGAAGCTTTCTTT. This gives the protein CASSLASLTEAFF.

The chain has TRBV5-1 and TRBJ2-7, with D possibly matching TRBD1 (6 bases). Germline V gives CDR1 SGHRS, CDR2 YFSETQ. The V end was cut by 3 bases, the J end by 3 bases, with 10 bases between. The CDR3 runs 13 residues. The CDR3 loop reads CASSSWDNYEQYF. The CDR3 DNA reads as TGCGCCAGCAGCTCATGGGACAACTACGAGCAGTACTTC.

The table lists this clonotype with a few counts. The V gene is TRBV7-2, the J gene TRBJ2-5, with 8 bases that match TRBD2. The CDR3 contains 15 residues. Germline-derived CDR1 and CDR2 are SGHTA and FQGNSA. J gave up 0 bases and V 6 bases, and 6 bases lay outside the gene matches. The CDR3 here is CASSLGLGYQETQYF. The CDR3 DNA sequence: TGTGCCAGCAGTTTGGGACTAGGGTACCAAGAGACCCAGTACTTC.

The CDR3 sequence: CASSLSLVSTEAFF. DNA for the CDR3: TGTGCCAGCAGTTTATCGCTCGTGAGCACTGAAGCTTTCTTT. The J gene is TRBJ1-1, the V gene TRBV27; D call uncertain. The CDR3 runs to 14 residues. Between the trimmed V and J ends, which lost 0 bases and 4 bases, there was a span of 9 bases. Germline V lookup: CDR1 MNHEY, CDR2 SMNVEV (reference sequence).

V and J are TRBV7-3 and TRBJ2-3, with unresolved D. The ends were cut back, 2 bases at V and 0 bases at J, with 15 bases in the middle. Germline V lookup: CDR1 SGHTA, CDR2 FQGTGA. CDR3 length: 17 amino acids. DNA for the CDR3: TGTGCCAGCAGCTTAGGAGTGGGTGACCGTAGCACAGATACGCAGTATTTT. Translating it yields CASSLGVGDRSTDTQYF.

This clonotype was seen a few times. The chain links TRBV5-6 to TRBJ1-4, with no clear D. The V end was cut by 4 bases, the J end by 0 bases, with 10 bases between. Germline V gene lookup returns CDR1 SGHDT and CDR2 YYEEEE. This CDR3 has 15 amino acids. The CDR3 sequence is CASSGLGATNEKLFF. The CDR3 nucleotides read TGTGCCAGCAGCGGCTTAGGAGCAACTAATGAAAAACTGTTTTTT.

This chain joins TRBV5-5 and TRBJ2-3; the match to TRBD2 covers 12 bases. Germline CDR1 reads SGHKS; CDR2 reads YYEKEE (reference sequence). CDR3 length equals 15 residues. With V trimmed by 3 bases and J by 6 bases, 5 bases remained unmatched. CDR3 sequence reads: CASSYRLAGEDTQYF. The DNA of the CDR3 is TGTGCCAGCAGCTATAGACTAGCGGGAGAGGATACGCAGTATTTT.

About this clonotype: Relative to the germline gene, one junction end is altered; a read error may explain this. This rearrangement joins TRBV20-1 to TRBJ2-3; D call uncertain. The CDR3 is 12 amino acids. Germline CDR1 DFQATT, CDR2 SNEGSKA (reference sequence). CDR3 sequence (DNA): TGCAGTGCTAGGCTAGTTTCAGATACGCAGTATTTC. Amino acids: CSARLVSDTQYF.